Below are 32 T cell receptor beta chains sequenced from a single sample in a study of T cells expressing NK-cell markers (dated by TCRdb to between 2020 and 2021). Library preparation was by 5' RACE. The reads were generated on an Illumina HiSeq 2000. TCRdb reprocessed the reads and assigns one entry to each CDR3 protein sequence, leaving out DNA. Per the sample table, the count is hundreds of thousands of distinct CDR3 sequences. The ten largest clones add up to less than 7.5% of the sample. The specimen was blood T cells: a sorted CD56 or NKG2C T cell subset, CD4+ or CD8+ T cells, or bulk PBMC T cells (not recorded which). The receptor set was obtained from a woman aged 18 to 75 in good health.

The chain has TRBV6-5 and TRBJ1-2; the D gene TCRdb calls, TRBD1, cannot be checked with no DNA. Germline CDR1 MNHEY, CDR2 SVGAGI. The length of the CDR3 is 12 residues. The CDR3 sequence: CASRRGLDGYTF.

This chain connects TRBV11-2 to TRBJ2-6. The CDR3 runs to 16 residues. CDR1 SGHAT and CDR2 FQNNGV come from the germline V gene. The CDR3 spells CASSLDPGPGANVLTF.

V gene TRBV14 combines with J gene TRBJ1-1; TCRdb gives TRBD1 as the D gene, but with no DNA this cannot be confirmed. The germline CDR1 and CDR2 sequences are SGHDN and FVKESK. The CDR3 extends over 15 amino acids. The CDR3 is CASSQQTGVVDEAFF. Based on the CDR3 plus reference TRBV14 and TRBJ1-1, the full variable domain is EAGVTQFPSHSVIEKGQTVTLRCDPISGHDNLYWYRRVMGKEIKFLLHFVKESKQDESGMPNNRFLAERTGGTYSTLKVQPAELEDSGVYFCASSQQTGVVDEAFFGQGTRLTVV.

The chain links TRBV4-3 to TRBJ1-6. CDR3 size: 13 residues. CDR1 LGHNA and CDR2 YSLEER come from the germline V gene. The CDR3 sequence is CASSQERASPLHF.

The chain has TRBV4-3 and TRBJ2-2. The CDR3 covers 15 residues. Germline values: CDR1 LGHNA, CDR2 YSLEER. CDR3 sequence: CASSQVLGGTGELFF.

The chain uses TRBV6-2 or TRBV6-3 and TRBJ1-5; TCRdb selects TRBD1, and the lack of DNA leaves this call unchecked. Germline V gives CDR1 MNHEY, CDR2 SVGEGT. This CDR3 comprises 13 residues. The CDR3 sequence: CASSLGLRQPQHF.

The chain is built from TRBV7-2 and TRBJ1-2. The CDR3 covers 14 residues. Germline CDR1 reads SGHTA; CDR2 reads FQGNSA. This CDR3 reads CASSSSPRLGGYTF.

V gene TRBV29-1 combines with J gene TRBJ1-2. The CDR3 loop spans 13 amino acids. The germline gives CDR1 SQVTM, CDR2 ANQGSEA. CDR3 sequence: CSVYQAEIYGYTF.

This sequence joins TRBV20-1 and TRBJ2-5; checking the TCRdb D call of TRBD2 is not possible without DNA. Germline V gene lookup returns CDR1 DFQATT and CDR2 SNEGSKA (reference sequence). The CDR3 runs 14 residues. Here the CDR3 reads CSARDSGLAQTQYF.

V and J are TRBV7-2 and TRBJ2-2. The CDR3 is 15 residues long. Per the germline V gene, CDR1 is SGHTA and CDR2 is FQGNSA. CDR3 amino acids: CASSSRTSWVGELFF. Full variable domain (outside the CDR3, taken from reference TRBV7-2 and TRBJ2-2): GAGVSQSPSNKVTEKGKDVELRCDPISGHTALYWYRQSLGQGLEFLIYFQGNSAPDKSGLPSDRFSAERTGGSVSTLTIQRTQQEDSAVYLCASSSRTSWVGELFFGEGSRLTVL.

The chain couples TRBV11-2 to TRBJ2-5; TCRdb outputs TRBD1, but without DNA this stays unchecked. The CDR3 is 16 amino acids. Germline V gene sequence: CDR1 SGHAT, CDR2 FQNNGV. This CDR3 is CASSLVGGQVQETQYF.

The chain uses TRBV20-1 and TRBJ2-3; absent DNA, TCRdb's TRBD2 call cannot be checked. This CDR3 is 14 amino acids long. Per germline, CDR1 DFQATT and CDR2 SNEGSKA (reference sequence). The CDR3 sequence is CSASILGGPDTQYF.

CDR3 protein: CASRALGLKSYEQYF. The V call is TRBV7-2, the J call TRBJ2-7; TCRdb's assignment of TRBD2 cannot be checked, as there is no DNA. CDR1 is SGHTA, CDR2 FQGNSA, per germline. The CDR3 consists of 15 residues.

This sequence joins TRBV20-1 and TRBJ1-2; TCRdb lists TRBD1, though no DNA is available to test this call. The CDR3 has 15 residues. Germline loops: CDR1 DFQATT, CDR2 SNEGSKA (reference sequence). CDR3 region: CSARDPDRDLVGYTF.

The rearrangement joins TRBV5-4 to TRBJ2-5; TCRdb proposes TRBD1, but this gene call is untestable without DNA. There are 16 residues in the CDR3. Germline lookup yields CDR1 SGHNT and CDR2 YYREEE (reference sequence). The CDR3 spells CASSLGSRQLQETQYF.

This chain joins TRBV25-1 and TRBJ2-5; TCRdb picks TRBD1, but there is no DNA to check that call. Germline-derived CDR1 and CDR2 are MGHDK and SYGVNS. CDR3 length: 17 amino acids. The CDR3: CASSEFDGRGLQETQYF.

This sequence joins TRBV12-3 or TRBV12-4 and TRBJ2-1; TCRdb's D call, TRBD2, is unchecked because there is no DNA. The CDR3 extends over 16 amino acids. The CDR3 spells CASSYGRTSSYNEQFF.

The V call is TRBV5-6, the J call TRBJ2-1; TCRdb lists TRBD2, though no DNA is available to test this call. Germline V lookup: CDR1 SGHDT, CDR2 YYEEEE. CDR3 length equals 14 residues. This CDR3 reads CASSLLPREGEQFF.

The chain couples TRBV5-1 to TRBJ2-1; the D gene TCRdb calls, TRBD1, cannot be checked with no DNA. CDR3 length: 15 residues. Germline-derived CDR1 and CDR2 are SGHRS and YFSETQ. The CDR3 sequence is CASSLGQGFSSEQFF.

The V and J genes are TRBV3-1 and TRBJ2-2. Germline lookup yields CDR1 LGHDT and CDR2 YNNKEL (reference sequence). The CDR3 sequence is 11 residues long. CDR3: CASSHGGELFF. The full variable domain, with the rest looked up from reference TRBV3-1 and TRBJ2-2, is DTAVSQTPKYLVTQMGNDKSIKCEQNLGHDTMYWYKQDSKKFLKIMFSYNNKELIINETVPNRFSPKSPDKAHLNLHINSLELGDSAVYFCASSHGGELFFGEGSRLTVL.

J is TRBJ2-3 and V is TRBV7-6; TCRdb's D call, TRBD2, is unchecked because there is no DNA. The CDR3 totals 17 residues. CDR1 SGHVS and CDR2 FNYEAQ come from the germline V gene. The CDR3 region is CASSPKAAWASTDTQYF.

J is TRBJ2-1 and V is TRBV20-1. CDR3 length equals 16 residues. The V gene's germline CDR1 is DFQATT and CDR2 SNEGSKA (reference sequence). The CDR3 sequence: CSARDLRYSSYNEQFF.

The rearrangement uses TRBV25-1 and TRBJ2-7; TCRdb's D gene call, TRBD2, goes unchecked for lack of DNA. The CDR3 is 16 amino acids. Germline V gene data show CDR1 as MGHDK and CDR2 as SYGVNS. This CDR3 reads CASSARTSGSTYEQYF.

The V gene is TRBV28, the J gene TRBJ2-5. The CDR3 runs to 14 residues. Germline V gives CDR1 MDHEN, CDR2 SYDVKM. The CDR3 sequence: CASSRTEVRETQYF. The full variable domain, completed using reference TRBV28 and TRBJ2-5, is DVKVTQSSRYLVKRTGEKVFLECVQDMDHENMFWYRQDPGLGLRLIYFSYDVKMKEKGDIPEGYSVSREKKERFSLILESASTNQTSMYLCASSRTEVRETQYFGPGTRLLVL.

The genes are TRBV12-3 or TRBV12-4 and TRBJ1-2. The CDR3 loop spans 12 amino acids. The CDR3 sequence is CATSAVGHGYTF.

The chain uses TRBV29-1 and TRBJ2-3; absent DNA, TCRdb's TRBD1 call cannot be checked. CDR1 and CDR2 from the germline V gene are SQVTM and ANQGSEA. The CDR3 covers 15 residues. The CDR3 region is CSGRGDRHSTDTQYF.

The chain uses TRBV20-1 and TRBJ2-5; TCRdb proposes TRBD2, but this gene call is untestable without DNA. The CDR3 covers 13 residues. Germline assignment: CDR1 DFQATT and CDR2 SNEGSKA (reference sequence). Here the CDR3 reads CSVSTSRRETQYF.

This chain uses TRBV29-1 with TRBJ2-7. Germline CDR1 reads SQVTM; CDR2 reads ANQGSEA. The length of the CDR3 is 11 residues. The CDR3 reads CSVASLYEQYF.

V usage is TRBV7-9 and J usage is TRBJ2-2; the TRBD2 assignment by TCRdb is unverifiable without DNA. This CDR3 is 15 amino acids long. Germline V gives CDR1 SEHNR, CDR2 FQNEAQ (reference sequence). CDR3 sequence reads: CASSPQPGLTGELFF.

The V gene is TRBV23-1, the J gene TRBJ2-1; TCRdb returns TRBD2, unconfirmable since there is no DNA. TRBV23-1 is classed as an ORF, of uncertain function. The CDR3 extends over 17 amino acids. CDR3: CASSRGTSGAYGNEQFF.

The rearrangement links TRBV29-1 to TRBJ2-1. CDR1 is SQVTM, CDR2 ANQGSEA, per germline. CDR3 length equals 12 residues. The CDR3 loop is CSVEDSYNEQFF.

CDR3 sequence: CASSVAEGAANIQYF. The chain carries TRBV9 and TRBJ2-4; TCRdb calls TRBD1, which cannot be checked without DNA. This CDR3 region has 15 residues. Per the germline V gene, CDR1 is SGDLS and CDR2 is YYNGEE. Full variable domain (rest looked up from reference TRBV9 and TRBJ2-4): DSGVTQTPKHLITATGQRVTLRCSPRSGDLSVYWYQQSLDQGLQFLIQYYNGEERAKGNILERFSAQQFPDLHSELNLSSLELGDSALYFCASSVAEGAANIQYFGAGTRLSVL.